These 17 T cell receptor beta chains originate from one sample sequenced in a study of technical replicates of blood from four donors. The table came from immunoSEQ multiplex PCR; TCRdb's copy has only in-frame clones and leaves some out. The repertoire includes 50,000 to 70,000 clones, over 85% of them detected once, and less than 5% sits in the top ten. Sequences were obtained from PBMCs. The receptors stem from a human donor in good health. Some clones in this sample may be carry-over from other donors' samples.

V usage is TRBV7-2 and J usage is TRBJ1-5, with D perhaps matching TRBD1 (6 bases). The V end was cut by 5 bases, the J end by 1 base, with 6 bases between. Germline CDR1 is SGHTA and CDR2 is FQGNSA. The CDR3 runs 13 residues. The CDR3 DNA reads TGTGCCAGCAGCCAGGGGAGCAATCAGCCCCAGCATTTT. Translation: CASSQGSNQPQHF.

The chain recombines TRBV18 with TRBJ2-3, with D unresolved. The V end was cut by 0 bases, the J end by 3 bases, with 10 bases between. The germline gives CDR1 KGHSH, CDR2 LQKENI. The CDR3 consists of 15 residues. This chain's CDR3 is CASSPPSAPTDTQYF. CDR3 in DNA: TGTGCCAGCTCACCACCGAGCGCACCTACAGATACGCAGTATTTT.

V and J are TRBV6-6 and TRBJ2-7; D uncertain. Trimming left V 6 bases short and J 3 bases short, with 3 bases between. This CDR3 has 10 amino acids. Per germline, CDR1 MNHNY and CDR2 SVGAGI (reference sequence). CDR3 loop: CASSNYEQYF. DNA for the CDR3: TGTGCCAGCAGCAACTACGAGCAGTACTTC.

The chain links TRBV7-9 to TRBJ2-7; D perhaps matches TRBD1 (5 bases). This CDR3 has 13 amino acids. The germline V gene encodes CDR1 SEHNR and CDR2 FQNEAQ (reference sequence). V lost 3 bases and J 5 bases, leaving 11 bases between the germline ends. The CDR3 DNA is TGTGCCAGCAGCTTCCAGGGAAACGACGAGCAGTACTTC. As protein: CASSFQGNDEQYF.

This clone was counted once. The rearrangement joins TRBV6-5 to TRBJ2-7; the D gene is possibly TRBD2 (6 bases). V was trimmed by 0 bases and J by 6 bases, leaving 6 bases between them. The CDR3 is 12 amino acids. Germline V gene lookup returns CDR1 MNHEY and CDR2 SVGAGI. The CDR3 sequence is CASSYSGGEQYF. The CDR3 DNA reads TGTGCCAGCAGTTACTCCGGGGGCGAGCAGTACTTC.

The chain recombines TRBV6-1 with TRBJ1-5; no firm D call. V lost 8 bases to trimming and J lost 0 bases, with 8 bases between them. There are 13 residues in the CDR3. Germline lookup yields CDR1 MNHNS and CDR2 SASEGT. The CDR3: CASSPYSNQPQHF. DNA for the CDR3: TGTGCCAGCTCCCCCTATAGCAATCAGCCCCAGCATTTT.

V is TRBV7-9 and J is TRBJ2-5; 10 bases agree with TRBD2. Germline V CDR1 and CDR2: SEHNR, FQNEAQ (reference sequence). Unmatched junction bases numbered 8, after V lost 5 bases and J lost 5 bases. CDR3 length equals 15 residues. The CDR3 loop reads CASSMSGGAVETQYF. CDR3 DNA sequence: TGTGCCAGCAGCATGAGCGGGGGGGCCGTCGAGACCCAGTACTTC.

CDR3: CASSPGQISGNTIYF. In nucleotides, the CDR3 is TGTGCCAGCTCACCCGGACAGATCTCTGGAAACACCATATATTTT. The chain carries TRBV18 and TRBJ1-3, with D perhaps matching TRBD1 (6 bases). This CDR3 region has 15 residues. CDR1 and CDR2 from the germline V gene are KGHSH and LQKENI. V lost 3 bases, J lost 0 bases, and 9 bases lay in between.

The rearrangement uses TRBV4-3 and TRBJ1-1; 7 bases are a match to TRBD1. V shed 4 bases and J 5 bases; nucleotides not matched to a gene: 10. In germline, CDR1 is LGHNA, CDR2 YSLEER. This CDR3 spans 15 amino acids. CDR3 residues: CASSRQTGFGTEAFF. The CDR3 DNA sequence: TGCGCCAGCAGCCGCCAGACAGGGTTTGGGACTGAAGCTTTCTTT.

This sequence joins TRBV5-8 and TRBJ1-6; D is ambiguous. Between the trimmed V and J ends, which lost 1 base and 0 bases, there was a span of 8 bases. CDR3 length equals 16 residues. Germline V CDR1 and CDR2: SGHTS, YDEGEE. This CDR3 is CASSLLLSSYNSPLHF. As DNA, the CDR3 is TGTGCCAGCAGCTTGCTTCTAAGCTCCTATAATTCACCCCTCCACTTT.

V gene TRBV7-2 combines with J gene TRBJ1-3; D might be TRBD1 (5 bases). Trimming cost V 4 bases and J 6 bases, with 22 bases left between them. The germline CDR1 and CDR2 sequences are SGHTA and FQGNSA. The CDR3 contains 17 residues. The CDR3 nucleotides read TGTGCCAGCAGCTCCAACCATTTCAAAGACAGAGTAAACACCATATATTTT. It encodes CASSSNHFKDRVNTIYF.

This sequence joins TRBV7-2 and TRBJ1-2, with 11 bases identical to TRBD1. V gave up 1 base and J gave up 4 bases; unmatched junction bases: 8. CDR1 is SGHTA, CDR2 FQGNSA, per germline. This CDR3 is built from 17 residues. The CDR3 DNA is TGTGCCAGCAGCTTAGAACCTGGGACAGGGGGTCGCTATGGCTACACCTTC. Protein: CASSLEPGTGGRYGYTF.

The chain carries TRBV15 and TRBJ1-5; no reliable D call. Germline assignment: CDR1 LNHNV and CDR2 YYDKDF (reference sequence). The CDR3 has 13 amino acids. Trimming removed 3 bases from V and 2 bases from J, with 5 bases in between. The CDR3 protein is CATSSLGNQPQHF. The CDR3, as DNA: TGTGCCACCAGCAGCCTAGGCAATCAGCCCCAGCATTTT.

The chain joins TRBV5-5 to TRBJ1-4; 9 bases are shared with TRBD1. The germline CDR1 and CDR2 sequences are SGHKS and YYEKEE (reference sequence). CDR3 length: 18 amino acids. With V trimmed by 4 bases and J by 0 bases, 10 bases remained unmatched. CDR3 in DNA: TGTGCCAGCAGCCGGGCGGGACAGGGAAACCCAACTAATGAAAAACTGTTTTTT. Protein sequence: CASSRAGQGNPTNEKLFF.

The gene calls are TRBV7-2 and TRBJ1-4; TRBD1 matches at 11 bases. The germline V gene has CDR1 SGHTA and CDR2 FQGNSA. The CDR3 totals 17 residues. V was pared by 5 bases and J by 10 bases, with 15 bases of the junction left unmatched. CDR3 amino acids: CASSLIGTGGNLGKLFF. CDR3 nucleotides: TGTGCCAGCAGCCTAATCGGGACAGGGGGTAATCTAGGAAAACTGTTTTTT. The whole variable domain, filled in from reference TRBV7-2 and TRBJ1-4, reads GAGVSQSPSNKVTEKGKDVELRCDPISGHTALYWYRQSLGQGLEFLIYFQGNSAPDKSGLPSDRFSAERTGGSVSTLTIQRTQQEDSAVYLCASSLIGTGGNLGKLFFGSGTQLSVL.

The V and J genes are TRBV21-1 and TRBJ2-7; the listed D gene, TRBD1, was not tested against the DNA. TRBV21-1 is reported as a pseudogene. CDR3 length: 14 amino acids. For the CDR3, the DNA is TGTGCCAAGGATGGAGGACAGGAAGTCCCCGAGCAGTACTTC. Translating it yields CAKDGGQEVPEQYF.

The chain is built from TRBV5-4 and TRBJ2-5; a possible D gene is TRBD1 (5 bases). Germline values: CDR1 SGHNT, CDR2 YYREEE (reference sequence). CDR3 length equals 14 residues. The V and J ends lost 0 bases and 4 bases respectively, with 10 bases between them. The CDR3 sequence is CASSLALRGETQYF. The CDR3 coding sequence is TGTGCCAGCAGCTTGGCTTTAAGGGGAGAGACCCAGTACTTC. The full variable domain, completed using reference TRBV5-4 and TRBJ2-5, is ETGVTQSPTHLIKTRGQQVTLRCSSQSGHNTVSWYQQALGQGPQFIFQYYREEENGRGNFPPRFSGLQFPNYSSELNVNALELDDSALYLCASSLALRGETQYFGPGTRLLVL.